This T cell receptor (beta chain) was recorded in a study of T cells in tuberculosis. Noted time point: new active TB diagnosis, blood taken before or within 7 days of starting treatment. V was pared by 5 bases and J by 2 bases, with 3 bases of the junction left unmatched. This CDR3 region has 14 residues. The germline CDR1 and CDR2 sequences are SGHTA and FQGNSA. Sequenced by immunoSEQ multiplex PCR; TCRdb stores in-frame clones only, minus some. The sample consists of about 37,000 clones, approximately 90% of them appearing once. The specimen comprised PBMCs, sampled at tuberculosis diagnosis. The genes are TRBV7-2 and TRBJ2-1, with 7 bases aligning to TRBD1. This receptor was obtained from an adult with tuberculosis. The CDR3 spells CASSADRAYNEQFF. The CDR3 DNA follows: TGTGCCAGCAGCGCTGACAGGGCCTACAATGAGCAGTTCTTC.